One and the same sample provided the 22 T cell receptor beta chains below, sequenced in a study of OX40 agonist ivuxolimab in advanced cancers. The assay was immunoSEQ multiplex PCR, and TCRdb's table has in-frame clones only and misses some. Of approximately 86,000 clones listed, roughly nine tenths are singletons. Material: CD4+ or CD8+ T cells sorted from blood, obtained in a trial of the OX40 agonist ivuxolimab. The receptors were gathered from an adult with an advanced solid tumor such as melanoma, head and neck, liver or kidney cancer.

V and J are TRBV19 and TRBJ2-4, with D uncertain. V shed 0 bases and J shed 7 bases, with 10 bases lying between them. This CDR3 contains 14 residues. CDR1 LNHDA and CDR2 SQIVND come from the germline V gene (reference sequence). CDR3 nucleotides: TGTGCCAGTAGTATAGATAACGGGCCGAACATTCAGTACTTC. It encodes CASSIDNGPNIQYF.

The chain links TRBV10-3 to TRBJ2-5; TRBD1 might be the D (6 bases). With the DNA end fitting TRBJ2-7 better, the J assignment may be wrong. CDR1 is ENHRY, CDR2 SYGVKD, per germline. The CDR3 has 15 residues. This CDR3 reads CASTQRTIGTYEQYF. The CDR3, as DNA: TGTGCCAGTACACAGAGAACGATAGGGACATACGAGCAGTACTTC.

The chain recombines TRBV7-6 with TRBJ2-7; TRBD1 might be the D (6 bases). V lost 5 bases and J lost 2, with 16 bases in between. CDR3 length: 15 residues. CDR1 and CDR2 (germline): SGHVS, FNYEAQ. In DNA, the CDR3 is TGTGCCAGCAGCGACCCACCCAGGGGAGCCTACGAGCAGTACTTC. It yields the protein CASSDPPRGAYEQYF. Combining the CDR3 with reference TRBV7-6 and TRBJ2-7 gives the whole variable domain GAGVSQSPRYKVTKRGQDVALRCDPISGHVSLYWYRQALGQGPEFLTYFNYEAQQDKSGLPNDRFSAERPEGSISTLTIQRTEQRDSAMYRCASSDPPRGAYEQYFGPGTRLTVT.

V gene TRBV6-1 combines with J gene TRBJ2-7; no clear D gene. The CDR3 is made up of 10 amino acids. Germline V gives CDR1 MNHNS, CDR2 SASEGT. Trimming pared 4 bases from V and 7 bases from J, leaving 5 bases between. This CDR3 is CASSGMEQYF. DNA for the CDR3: TGTGCCAGCAGTGGGATGGAGCAGTACTTC.

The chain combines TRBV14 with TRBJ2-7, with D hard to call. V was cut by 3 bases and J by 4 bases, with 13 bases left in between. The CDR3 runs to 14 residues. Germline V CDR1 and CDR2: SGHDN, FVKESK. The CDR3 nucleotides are TGTGCCAGCAGCCACCGGAGAGCTGATTACGAGCAGTACTTC. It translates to CASSHRRADYEQYF.

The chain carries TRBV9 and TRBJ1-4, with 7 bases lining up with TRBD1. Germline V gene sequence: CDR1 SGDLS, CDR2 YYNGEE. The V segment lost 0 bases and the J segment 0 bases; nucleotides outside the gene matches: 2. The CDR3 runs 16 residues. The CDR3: CASSVGQGATNEKLFF. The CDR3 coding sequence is TGTGCCAGCAGCGTAGGGCAGGGGGCAACTAATGAAAAACTGTTTTTT. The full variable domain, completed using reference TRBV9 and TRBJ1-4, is DSGVTQTPKHLITATGQRVTLRCSPRSGDLSVYWYQQSLDQGLQFLIQYYNGEERAKGNILERFSAQQFPDLHSELNLSSLELGDSALYFCASSVGQGATNEKLFFGSGTQLSVL.

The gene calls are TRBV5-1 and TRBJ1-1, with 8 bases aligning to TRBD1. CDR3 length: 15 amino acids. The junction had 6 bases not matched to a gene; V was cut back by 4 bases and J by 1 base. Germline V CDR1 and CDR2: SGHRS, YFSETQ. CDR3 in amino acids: CASSPQGAKNTEAFF. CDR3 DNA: TGCGCCAGCAGCCCCCAGGGGGCTAAGAACACTGAAGCTTTCTTT.

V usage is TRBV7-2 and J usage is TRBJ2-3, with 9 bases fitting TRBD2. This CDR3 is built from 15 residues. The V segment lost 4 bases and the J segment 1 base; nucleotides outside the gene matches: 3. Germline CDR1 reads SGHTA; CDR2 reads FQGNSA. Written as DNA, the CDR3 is TGTGCCAGCAGCTCATGGACTAGCGGCACAGATACGCAGTATTTT. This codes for CASSSWTSGTDTQYF.

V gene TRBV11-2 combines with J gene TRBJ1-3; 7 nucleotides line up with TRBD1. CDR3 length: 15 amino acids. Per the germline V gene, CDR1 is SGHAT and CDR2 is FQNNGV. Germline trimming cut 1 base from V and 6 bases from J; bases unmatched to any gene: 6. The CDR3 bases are TGTGCCAGCAGCTTAGGACAGGGTCAAGAAAACACCATATATTTT. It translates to CASSLGQGQENTIYF.

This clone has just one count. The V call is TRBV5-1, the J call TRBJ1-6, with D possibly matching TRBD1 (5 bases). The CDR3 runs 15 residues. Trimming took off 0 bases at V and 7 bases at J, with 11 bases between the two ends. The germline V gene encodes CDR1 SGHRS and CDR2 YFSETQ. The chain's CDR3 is CASSLDGRANSPLHF. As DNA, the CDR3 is TGCGCCAGCAGCTTGGACGGCAGGGCCAATTCACCCCTCCACTTT. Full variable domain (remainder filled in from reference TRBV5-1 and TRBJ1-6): KAGVTQTPRYLIKTRGQQVTLSCSPISGHRSVSWYQQTPGQGLQFLFEYFSETQRNKGNFPGRFSGRQFSNSRSEMNVSTLELGDSALYLCASSLDGRANSPLHFGNGTRLTVT.

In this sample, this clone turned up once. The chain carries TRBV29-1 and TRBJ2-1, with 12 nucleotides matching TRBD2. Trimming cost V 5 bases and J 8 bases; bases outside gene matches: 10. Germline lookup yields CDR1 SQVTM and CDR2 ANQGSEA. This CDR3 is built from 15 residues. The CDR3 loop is CSVLNPRLAGDEQFF. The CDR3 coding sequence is TGCAGCGTTCTAAACCCTAGACTAGCGGGAGATGAGCAGTTCTTC.

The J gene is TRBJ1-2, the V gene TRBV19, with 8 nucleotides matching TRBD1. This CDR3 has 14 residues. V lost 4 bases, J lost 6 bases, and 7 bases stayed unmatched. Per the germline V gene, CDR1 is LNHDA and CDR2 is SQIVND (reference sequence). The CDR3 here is CASSRRQGTDGYTF. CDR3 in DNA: TGTGCCAGTAGTAGGAGACAGGGGACGGATGGCTACACCTTC.

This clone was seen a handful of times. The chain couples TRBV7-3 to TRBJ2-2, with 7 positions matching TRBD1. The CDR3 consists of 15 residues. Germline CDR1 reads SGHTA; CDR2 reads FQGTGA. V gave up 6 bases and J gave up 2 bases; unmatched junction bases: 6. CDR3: CASSLGTANTGELFF. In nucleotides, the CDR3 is TGTGCCAGCAGTCTCGGGACAGCTAACACCGGGGAGCTGTTTTTT.

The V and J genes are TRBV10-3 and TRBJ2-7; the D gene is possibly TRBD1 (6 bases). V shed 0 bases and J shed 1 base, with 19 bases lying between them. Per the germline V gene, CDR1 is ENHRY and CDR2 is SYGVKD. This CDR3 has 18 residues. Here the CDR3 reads CAISESDARRGGSYEQYF. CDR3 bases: TGTGCCATCAGTGAGTCGGATGCCCGGAGAGGGGGTTCCTACGAGCAGTACTTC.

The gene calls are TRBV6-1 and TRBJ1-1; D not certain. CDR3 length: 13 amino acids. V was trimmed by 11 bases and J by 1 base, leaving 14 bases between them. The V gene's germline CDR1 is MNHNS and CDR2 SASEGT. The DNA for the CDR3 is TGTGCCGGCGCTTGGACGGAGAACACTGAAGCTTTCTTT. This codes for CAGAWTENTEAFF.

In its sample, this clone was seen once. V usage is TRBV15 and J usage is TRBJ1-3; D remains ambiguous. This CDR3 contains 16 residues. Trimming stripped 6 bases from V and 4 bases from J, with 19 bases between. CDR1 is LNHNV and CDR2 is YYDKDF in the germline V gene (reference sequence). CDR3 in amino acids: CATRKDRTRTGNTIYF. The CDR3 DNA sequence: TGTGCCACCAGGAAGGACCGAACCCGGACCGGAAACACCATATATTTT.

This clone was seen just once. In DNA form, the CDR3 reads TGTGCCAGCAGCTCCCAGGGGAACACTGAAGCTTTCTTT. Translation gives CASSSQGNTEAFF. The chain links TRBV7-2 to TRBJ1-1; D is perhaps TRBD1 (5 bases). This CDR3 region has 13 residues. V was cut by 4 bases and J by 1 base, with 7 bases left in between. Germline V gene lookup returns CDR1 SGHTA and CDR2 FQGNSA.

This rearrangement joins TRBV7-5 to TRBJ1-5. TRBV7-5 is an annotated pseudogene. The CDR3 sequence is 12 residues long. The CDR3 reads CARRSGNQPQHF. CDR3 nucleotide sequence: TGTGCCAGAAGGTCCGGCAATCAGCCCCAGCATTTT.

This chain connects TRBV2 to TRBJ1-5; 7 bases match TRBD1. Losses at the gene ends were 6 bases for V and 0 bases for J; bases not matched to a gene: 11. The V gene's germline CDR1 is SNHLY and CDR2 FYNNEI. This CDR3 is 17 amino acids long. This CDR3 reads CASRQRDSFYSNQPQHF. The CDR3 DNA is TGTGCCAGCAGACAACGGGACAGCTTCTATAGCAATCAGCCCCAGCATTTT.

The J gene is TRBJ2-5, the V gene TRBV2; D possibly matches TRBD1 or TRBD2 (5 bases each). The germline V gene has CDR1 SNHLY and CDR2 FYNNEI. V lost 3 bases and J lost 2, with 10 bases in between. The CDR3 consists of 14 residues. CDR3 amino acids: CASSDWDGQETQYF. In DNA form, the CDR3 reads TGTGCCAGCAGTGACTGGGACGGACAAGAGACCCAGTACTTC.

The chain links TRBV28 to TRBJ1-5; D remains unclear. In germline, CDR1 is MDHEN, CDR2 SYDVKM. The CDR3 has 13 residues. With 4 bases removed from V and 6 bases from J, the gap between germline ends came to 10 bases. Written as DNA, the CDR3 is TGTGCCAGCAGTTGGGGAAGCGGTCAGCCCCAGCATTTT. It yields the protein CASSWGSGQPQHF.

The CDR3 sequence: CASSVQGVSGELFF. In DNA, the CDR3 is TGCGCCAGCAGTGTACAGGGGGTTTCCGGGGAGCTGTTTTTT. The chain links TRBV10-1 to TRBJ2-2; TRBD1 agrees at 8 bases. Germline lookup yields CDR1 WNHNN and CDR2 SYGVQD (reference sequence). There are 14 residues in the CDR3. V lost 4 bases to trimming and J lost 6 bases; unmatched junction nucleotides: 4.